This T cell receptor (beta chain) was documented in a study of blood T cell repertoires in COVID-19. Whole-study context: Material from acute and convalescent COVID-19 was sourced from the United States, Italy and Spain. T cells, B-cell-depleted T cells, or PBMCs provided the cDNA or gDNA that served as material.

The authors' processing: Researchers report that nucleated cell counts were estimated from reference gene primer amplification. The assay was immunoSEQ multiplex PCR, and TCRdb's table has in-frame clones only and misses some. The DNA gave D and trimming, while V, J and clone size come from that table. Altogether 200,000 to 250,000 clones are present, around 90% being singletons, with the ten largest covering around 12%. Germline V CDR1 and CDR2: MNHNY, SVGAGI (reference sequence). After removal of 7 bases from V and 8 bases from J, the junction contained 5 bases not matched to a gene. The CDR3 is 13 residues long. This clone was found a few times.

The chain is built from TRBV6-6 and TRBJ2-3, with 11 nucleotides matching TRBD2. The receptor was isolated from a woman under 30 who had recovered from COVID-19. The material sequenced was peripheral blood. The CDR3 bases are TGTGCCAGCACCAGTAGCGGGAGGGGTACGCAGTATTTT. Amino acids: CASTSSGRGTQYF.